The 12 T cell receptor beta chains below were found in one sample sequenced in a study of CD8 T cells in Susac syndrome. After extraction with the RNeasy kit, about 0.5 to 1 ug of the RNA was reverse transcribed using random hexamers. TCRdb reprocessed the immunoSEQ multiplex PCR reads with MiXCR, giving one entry per CDR3 protein. Of 150,000 to 190,000 distinct CDR3 sequences in the sample, 94% were seen once. Material: CD8+ T cells from PBMCs. These TCRs come from a human donor with multiple sclerosis.

V usage is TRBV27 and J usage is TRBJ1-2, with D possibly TRBD1 on 6 matching bases. This CDR3 has 13 residues. Trimming removed 8 bases at V and 7 bases at J, with 17 bases between. CDR1 is MNHEY, CDR2 SMNVEV, per germline (reference sequence). CDR3 coding DNA: TGTGCCAGCGGACTACAGGGCTCGGGTGGCTACACCTTC. Protein: CASGLQGSGGYTF.

DNA of the CDR3: TGTGCCAGCAGCTTAGCGCAGGGGGAGCTCAATGAGCAGTTCTTC. It codes for CASSLAQGELNEQFF. The chain couples TRBV7-9 to TRBJ2-1; TRBD1 matches at 7 bases. The germline CDR1 and CDR2 sequences are SEHNR and FQNEAQ (reference sequence). The CDR3 extends over 15 amino acids. With V trimmed by 0 bases and J by 6 bases, 5 bases remained unmatched.

This clonotype showed up just once. The chain uses TRBV7-9 and TRBJ2-1; D unclear. The V end was cut by 5 bases, the J end by 7 bases, with 15 bases between. Germline V gives CDR1 SEHNR, CDR2 FQNEAQ (reference sequence). This CDR3 region has 14 residues. In DNA, the CDR3 is TGTGCCAGCAGCCCTCGGACGTGGCCTAATGAGCAGTTCTTC. Translating it yields CASSPRTWPNEQFF.

The chain employs TRBV12-5 and TRBJ2-1, with D unclear. CDR3 size: 12 residues. Trimming stripped 4 bases from V and 9 bases from J, with 10 bases between. Germline V gene data show CDR1 as LGHNT and CDR2 as FRNRAP. The CDR3 DNA is TGTGCTAGTGGTTCAGGTCCTTTTGAGCAGTTCTTC. It is translated as CASGSGPFEQFF.

The rearrangement links TRBV5-1 to TRBJ1-4, with D tentatively TRBD1 (5 bases). CDR1 and CDR2 from the germline V gene are SGHRS and YFSETQ. Trimming shortened V by 1 base and J by 8 bases, and 15 bases separated the two germline ends. CDR3 length: 15 amino acids. The CDR3 DNA reads as TGCGCCAGCAGCTTGTCCGGGGGGGAGTACGAAAAACTGTTTTTT. Translated: CASSLSGGEYEKLFF.

This rearrangement joins TRBV9 to TRBJ2-3, with a possible D match to TRBD2 (6 bases). Germline lookup yields CDR1 SGDLS and CDR2 YYNGEE. CDR3 length: 14 amino acids. Trimming cost V 4 bases and J 8 bases, with 17 bases left between them. For the CDR3, the DNA is TGTGCCAGCAGCTCGGGGACTCCGATTGCTACGCAGTATTTT. It yields the protein CASSSGTPIATQYF.

The chain is built from TRBV15 and TRBJ1-1, with no clear D. V was pared by 3 bases and J by 1 base, with 3 bases between. In germline, CDR1 is LNHNV, CDR2 YYDKDF (reference sequence). The CDR3 is made up of 12 amino acids. Here the CDR3 DNA reads TGTGCCACCAGCAGTGCGAACACTGAAGCTTTCTTT. Translating gives CATSSANTEAFF.

V and J are TRBV7-8 and TRBJ2-7; TRBD2 might be the D (6 bases). Germline CDR1 and CDR2: SGHVS and FQNEAQ. This CDR3 is 15 amino acids long. Trimming removed 5 bases at V and 3 bases at J, with 17 bases between. This CDR3 is CASSPRGQSNYEQYF. The CDR3 DNA follows: TGTGCCAGCAGCCCGCGGGGTCAGTCCAACTACGAGCAGTACTTC.

This sequence joins TRBV6-2 or TRBV6-3 and TRBJ1-5; the match to TRBD1 covers 8 bases. V dropped 3 bases and J dropped 6; count of bases not matched to a gene: 7. The CDR3 has 15 amino acids. CDR1 and CDR2 (germline): MNHEY, SVGEGT. CDR3 nucleotide sequence: TGTGCCAGCAGTTATACAAGGACAGGGCCTCAGCCCCAGCATTTT. It translates to CASSYTRTGPQPQHF.

The chain combines TRBV3-1 with TRBJ2-7; 10 bases agree with TRBD2. V trimming: 4 bases; J trimming: 6 bases; junction bases outside the gene matches: 9. Germline V lookup: CDR1 LGHDT, CDR2 YNNKEL (reference sequence). CDR3 length equals 15 residues. The CDR3 reads CASSPAAGGPGEQYF. For the CDR3, the DNA is TGTGCCAGCAGCCCTGCAGCGGGGGGGCCAGGCGAGCAGTACTTC.

The gene calls are TRBV29-1 and TRBJ2-1; possibly TRBD1 for D (6 bases). CDR1 SQVTM and CDR2 ANQGSEA come from the germline V gene. There are 16 residues in the CDR3. Trimming stripped 0 bases from V and 5 bases from J, with 17 bases between. In nucleotides, the CDR3 is TGCAGCGTTGAAGATTTCGAGGGACAATGGGACAATGAGCAGTTCTTC. Encoded protein: CSVEDFEGQWDNEQFF.

The chain recombines TRBV19 with TRBJ1-6; D is undetermined. This CDR3 is 16 amino acids long. Germline V gene data show CDR1 as LNHDA and CDR2 as SQIVND (reference sequence). Trimming took 3 bases from V and 7 from J, leaving 16 bases between them. The CDR3 is CASSIRGKRSNSPLHF. The DNA for the CDR3 is TGTGCCAGTAGTATTAGAGGGAAACGAAGCAATTCACCCCTCCACTTT.